The 22 T cell receptor beta chains given below trace back to one sample, sequenced in a study of OX40 agonist ivuxolimab in advanced cancers. TCRdb's copy holds only in-frame clones and misses some; the assay was immunoSEQ multiplex PCR. The repertoire holds some 10,000 clones, with around 79% as singletons. The sequences come from CD4+ or CD8+ T cells sorted from blood, collected in a trial of the OX40 agonist ivuxolimab. All receptors derive from an adult with an advanced solid tumor such as melanoma, head and neck, liver or kidney cancer.

Turning to this clone: The same CDR3 is also encoded by other DNA sequences in this sample. This chain uses TRBV19 with TRBJ2-3, with 8 positions matching TRBD2. CDR3 length: 13 amino acids. Germline CDR1 is LNHDA and CDR2 is SQIVND (reference sequence). Trimming removed 1 base from V and 6 bases from J; junction bases left unmatched: 0. Here the CDR3 reads CASSIASGDTQYF. The CDR3 region has the DNA TGTGCCAGTAGTATAGCTAGCGGGGATACGCAGTATTTT.

This clone was counted between two and nine times. The J gene is TRBJ1-2, the V gene TRBV29-1; tentatively, D is TRBD1 (5 bases). Germline CDR1 reads SQVTM; CDR2 reads ANQGSEA. The CDR3 contains 13 residues. Trimming left V 6 bases short and J 5 bases short, with 16 bases between. Written as DNA, the CDR3 is TGCAGCGTCCTGGCAGGGCCATATTATGGCTACACCTTC. It encodes CSVLAGPYYGYTF.

This clone has only a few counts. The V call is TRBV11-2, the J call TRBJ2-1; 10 nucleotides agree with TRBD1. The CDR3 has 19 residues. CDR1 and CDR2 from the germline V gene are SGHAT and FQNNGV. The J segment lost 2 bases and the V segment lost 2 bases, leaving 12 bases of the junction unmatched. In DNA form, the CDR3 reads TGTGCCAGCAGCTTATACCTAGGGGGGACAGGGGACCCCTACAATGAGCAGTTCTTC. It is translated as CASSLYLGGTGDPYNEQFF.

This chain links TRBV5-1 with TRBJ1-4, with D perhaps TRBD1 (6 bases). V lost 4 bases and J 5 bases, leaving 12 bases between the germline ends. Germline CDR1 and CDR2: SGHRS and YFSETQ. CDR3 length: 14 residues. The CDR3 region is CASSLDRSNEKLFF. For the CDR3, the DNA is TGCGCCAGCAGCCTCGACAGGTCAAATGAAAAACTGTTTTTT. The complete variable domain, with remaining parts taken from reference TRBV5-1 and TRBJ1-4, reads KAGVTQTPRYLIKTRGQQVTLSCSPISGHRSVSWYQQTPGQGLQFLFEYFSETQRNKGNFPGRFSGRQFSNSRSEMNVSTLELGDSALYLCASSLDRSNEKLFFGSGTQLSVL.

V is TRBV7-2 and J is TRBJ2-1; D is perhaps TRBD1 (5 bases). This CDR3 contains 11 residues. Germline-derived CDR1 and CDR2 are SGHTA and FQGNSA. V shed 10 bases and J shed 11 bases, with 15 bases lying between them. The DNA of the CDR3 is TGTGCCACGGCTTGGGGCCAAAAGCAGTTCTTC. Translated: CATAWGQKQFF. Based on the CDR3 plus reference TRBV7-2 and TRBJ2-1, the full variable domain is GAGVSQSPSNKVTEKGKDVELRCDPISGHTALYWYRQSLGQGLEFLIYFQGNSAPDKSGLPSDRFSAERTGGSVSTLTIQRTQQEDSAVYLCATAWGQKQFFGPGTRLTVL.

This chain uses TRBV5-1 with TRBJ1-1; D not certain. Germline CDR1 and CDR2: SGHRS and YFSETQ. There are 13 residues in the CDR3. Trimming took 5 bases from V and 2 from J, leaving 10 bases between them. The CDR3 protein is CASREPPNTEAFF. The CDR3 nucleotides are TGCGCCAGCAGGGAGCCCCCCAACACTGAAGCTTTCTTT.

The rearrangement joins TRBV7-9 to TRBJ2-3; unclear D gene. From germline, CDR1 is SEHNR and CDR2 FQNEAQ (reference sequence). The CDR3 is 16 amino acids. V was pared by 1 base and J by 3 bases, with 14 bases between. Here the CDR3 reads CASSLVAGRVTDTQYF. The DNA for the CDR3 is TGTGCCAGCAGCTTAGTCGCCGGCCGGGTTACAGATACGCAGTATTTT.

The chain recombines TRBV27 with TRBJ2-5, with 8 bases fitting TRBD1. CDR3 size: 14 residues. In germline, CDR1 is MNHEY, CDR2 SMNVEV (reference sequence). V was pared by 3 bases and J by 3 bases, with 3 bases of the junction left unmatched. CDR3 nucleotides: TGTGCCAGCAGTTTGGGGACAGGAAAAGAGACCCAGTACTTC. Translated: CASSLGTGKETQYF.

The chain employs TRBV7-9 and TRBJ1-2; tentative D call: TRBD1 (5 bases). Germline V lookup: CDR1 SEHNR, CDR2 FQNEAQ (reference sequence). V lost 0 bases and J 5 bases, leaving 19 bases between the germline ends. The CDR3 is 17 amino acids. The CDR3 DNA reads TGTGCCAGCAGCTTAGCGGACATTCGGCCAGGTGTATATGGCTACACCTTC. It is translated as CASSLADIRPGVYGYTF.

The chain combines TRBV19 with TRBJ2-7, with D unclear. The length of the CDR3 is 15 residues. V dropped 7 bases and J dropped 4 bases, with 20 bases sitting between them. The germline CDR1 and CDR2 sequences are LNHDA and SQIVND (reference sequence). Here the CDR3 reads CASTHPRVGLYEQYF. DNA of the CDR3: TGTGCCAGTACCCACCCCCGGGTAGGGCTTTACGAGCAGTACTTC.

This clone was counted a single time. The V call is TRBV28, the J call TRBJ1-1; D perhaps matches TRBD1 (5 bases). The CDR3 totals 11 residues. V lost 5 bases to trimming and J lost 7 bases, with 8 bases between them. Germline V gene lookup returns CDR1 MDHEN and CDR2 SYDVKM. CDR3 coding DNA: TGTGCCAGCAGTGACGACAGTGAAGCTTTCTTT. Its protein product is CASSDDSEAFF.

The chain couples TRBV14 to TRBJ2-7; D unclear. Germline-derived CDR1 and CDR2 are SGHDN and FVKESK. V lost 2 bases to trimming and J lost 1 base, with 9 bases between them. The CDR3 covers 14 residues. DNA of the CDR3: TGTGCCAGCAGCCAACCCGAATTTTCCTACGAGCAGTACTTC. Encoded protein: CASSQPEFSYEQYF.

The rearrangement uses TRBV7-2 and TRBJ1-2; no clear D. CDR1 and CDR2 (germline): SGHTA, FQGNSA. Deletions cut 4 bases from V and 4 bases from J, with 10 bases between. This CDR3 spans 13 amino acids. In DNA, the CDR3 is TGTGCCAGCAGCTCCGACAACCTCTATGGCTACACCTTC. Amino acid sequence: CASSSDNLYGYTF.

Notes on this clone: One junction end disagrees with the germline gene, perhaps due to a read error. The sample has other DNA sequences that encode this CDR3 too. This chain connects TRBV6-5 to TRBJ2-5, with D tentatively TRBD2 (5 bases). Germline V gene data show CDR1 as MNHEY and CDR2 as SVGAGI. There are 16 residues in the CDR3. As DNA, the CDR3 is TGTGCCAGCAGCTACTCGAAAATCGGGGACCAAGAGACCCAGTACTTC. Translated: CASSYSKIGDQETQYF.

The chain has TRBV5-1 and TRBJ2-7; D could derive from TRBD1 or TRBD2 (5 bases each). The CDR3 is made up of 13 amino acids. Trimming removed 1 base at V and 5 bases at J, with 10 bases between. Germline V lookup: CDR1 SGHRS, CDR2 YFSETQ. The CDR3 loop is CASSLIGANEQYF. In DNA, the CDR3 is TGCGCCAGCAGCTTGATCGGGGCCAACGAGCAGTACTTC.

The chain is built from TRBV5-6 and TRBJ1-5; a possible D gene is TRBD1 (6 bases). V was cut by 4 bases and J by 4 bases, with 12 bases left in between. This CDR3 has 14 amino acids. The germline V gene has CDR1 SGHDT and CDR2 YYEEEE. The CDR3 reads CASSMGQVNQPQHF. CDR3 in DNA: TGTGCCAGCAGCATGGGACAAGTGAATCAGCCCCAGCATTTT.

The rearrangement uses TRBV28 and TRBJ1-2; 8 bases line up with TRBD1. The V gene end was trimmed by 6 bases and the J gene end by 6 bases; junction bases not matched to a gene: 9. This CDR3 is 14 amino acids long. Germline CDR1 is MDHEN and CDR2 is SYDVKM. In nucleotides, the CDR3 is TGTGCCAGCAGCTTAAGACAGGGGAGGGATGGCTACACCTTC. Residues: CASSLRQGRDGYTF.

The chain recombines TRBV11-1 with TRBJ2-5, with D unclear. V was pared by 6 bases and J by 0 bases, with 11 bases between. The CDR3 covers 14 residues. Germline-derived CDR1 and CDR2 are SGHAT and FQDESV (reference sequence). The CDR3 region is CASRKWGNQETQYF. As DNA, the CDR3 is TGTGCCAGCAGGAAGTGGGGAAACCAAGAGACCCAGTACTTC.

The J gene is TRBJ2-7, the V gene TRBV6-5, with D uncertain. V was shortened by 2 bases and J by 4 bases, with 12 bases between the two germline ends. Per the germline V gene, CDR1 is MNHEY and CDR2 is SVGAGI. The CDR3 loop spans 14 amino acids. CDR3 bases: TGTGCCAGCAGTTACAGGGCAGCCGGTTACGAGCAGTACTTC. It encodes CASSYRAAGYEQYF.

The V call is TRBV29-1, the J call TRBJ2-7; 7 bases fit TRBD2. Germline V gene data show CDR1 as SQVTM and CDR2 as ANQGSEA. V lost 4 bases and J lost 3; bases outside the gene matches: 6. This CDR3 has 13 amino acids. In DNA, the CDR3 is TGCAGCGTTGTGGGAGGGGAGTACTACGAGCAGTACTTC. Amino acids: CSVVGGEYYEQYF.

This clone has just one count. CDR3 sequence reads: CASRLTGQETQYF. For the CDR3, the DNA is TGTGCCAGCCGCCTGACAGGCCAAGAGACCCAGTACTTC. This sequence joins TRBV19 and TRBJ2-5; tentatively, D is TRBD1 (6 bases). Germline V lookup: CDR1 LNHDA, CDR2 SQIVND (reference sequence). CDR3 size: 13 residues. V was trimmed by 9 bases and J by 1 base, leaving 12 bases between them.

This clone was detected a few times. V and J are TRBV7-2 and TRBJ1-1; no clear D gene. The V end was cut by 5 bases, the J end by 1 base, with 14 bases between. Germline-derived CDR1 and CDR2 are SGHTA and FQGNSA. This CDR3 spans 15 amino acids. The CDR3 bases are TGTGCCAGCAGCACCTTAGACACTCCGAACACTGAAGCTTTCTTT. Protein product: CASSTLDTPNTEAFF. The full variable domain, completed using reference TRBV7-2 and TRBJ1-1, is GAGVSQSPSNKVTEKGKDVELRCDPISGHTALYWYRQSLGQGLEFLIYFQGNSAPDKSGLPSDRFSAERTGGSVSTLTIQRTQQEDSAVYLCASSTLDTPNTEAFFGQGTRLTVV.